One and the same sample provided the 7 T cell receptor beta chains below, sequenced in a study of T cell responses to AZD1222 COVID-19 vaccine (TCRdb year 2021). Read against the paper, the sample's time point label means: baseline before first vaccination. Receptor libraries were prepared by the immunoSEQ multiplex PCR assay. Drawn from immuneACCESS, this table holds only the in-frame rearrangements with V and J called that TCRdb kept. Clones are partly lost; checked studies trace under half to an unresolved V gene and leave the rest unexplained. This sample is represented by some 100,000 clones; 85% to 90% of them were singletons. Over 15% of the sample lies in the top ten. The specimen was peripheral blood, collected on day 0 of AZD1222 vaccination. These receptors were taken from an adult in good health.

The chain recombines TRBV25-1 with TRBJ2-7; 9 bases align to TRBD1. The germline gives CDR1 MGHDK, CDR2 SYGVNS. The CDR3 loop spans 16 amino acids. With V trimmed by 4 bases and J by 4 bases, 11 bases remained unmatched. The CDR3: CASSGARDREVYEQYF. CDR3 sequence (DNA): TGTGCCAGCAGTGGGGCCCGGGACAGGGAGGTGTACGAGCAGTACTTC.

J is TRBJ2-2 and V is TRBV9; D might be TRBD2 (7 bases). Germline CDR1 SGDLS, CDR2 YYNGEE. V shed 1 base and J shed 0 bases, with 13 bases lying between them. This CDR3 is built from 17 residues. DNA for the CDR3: TGTGCCAGCAGCGTACGGGGGGCGGGAGCGAACACCGGGGAGCTGTTTTTT. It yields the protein CASSVRGAGANTGELFF.

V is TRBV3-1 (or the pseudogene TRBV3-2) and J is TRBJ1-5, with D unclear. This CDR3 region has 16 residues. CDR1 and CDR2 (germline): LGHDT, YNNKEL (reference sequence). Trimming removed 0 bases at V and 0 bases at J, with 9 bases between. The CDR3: CASSQDYGYSNQPQHF. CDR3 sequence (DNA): TGTGCCAGCAGCCAAGATTACGGGTATAGCAATCAGCCCCAGCATTTT.

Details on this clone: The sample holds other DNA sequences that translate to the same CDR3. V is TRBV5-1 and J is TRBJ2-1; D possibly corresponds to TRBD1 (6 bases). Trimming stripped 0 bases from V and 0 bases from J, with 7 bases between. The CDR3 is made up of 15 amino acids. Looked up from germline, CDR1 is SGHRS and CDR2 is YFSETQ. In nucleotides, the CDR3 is TGCGCCAGCAGCTTGGAAGGGGGCTCCTACAATGAGCAGTTCTTC. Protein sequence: CASSLEGGSYNEQFF.

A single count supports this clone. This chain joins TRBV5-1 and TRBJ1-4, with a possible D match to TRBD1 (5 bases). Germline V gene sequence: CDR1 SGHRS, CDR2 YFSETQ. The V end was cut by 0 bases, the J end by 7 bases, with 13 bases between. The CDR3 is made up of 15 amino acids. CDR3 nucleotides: TGCGCCAGCAGCTTGGGCGCCCAGGGAAGTGAAAAACTGTTTTTT. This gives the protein CASSLGAQGSEKLFF.

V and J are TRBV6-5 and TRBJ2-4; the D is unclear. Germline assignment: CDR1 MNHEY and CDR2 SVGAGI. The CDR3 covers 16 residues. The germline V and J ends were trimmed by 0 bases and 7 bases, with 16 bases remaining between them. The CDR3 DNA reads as TGTGCCAGCAGTTACTCGAGGTTGTACCCCGACAACATTCAGTACTTC. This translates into CASSYSRLYPDNIQYF.

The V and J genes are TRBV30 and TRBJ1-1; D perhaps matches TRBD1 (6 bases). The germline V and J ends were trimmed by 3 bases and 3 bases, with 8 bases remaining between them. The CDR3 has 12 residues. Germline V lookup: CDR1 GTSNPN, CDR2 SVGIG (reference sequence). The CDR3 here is CAWSRGDTEAFF. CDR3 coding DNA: TGTGCCTGGAGCAGGGGTGACACTGAAGCTTTCTTT.